This T cell receptor (beta chain) originates from a study of blood T cell repertoires in COVID-19. Study at large: Samples of COVID-19 (acute and convalescent) were obtained from the United States, Italy and Spain. Sample material is recorded as cDNA or gDNA derived from T cells, B-cell-depleted T cells, or PBMCs.

This CDR3 has 14 amino acids. Germline-derived CDR1 and CDR2 are SGHRS and YFSETQ. V lost 7 bases to trimming and J lost 7 bases; unmatched junction nucleotides: 9. In the original processing: Using reference gene primer amplification, nucleated cell counts were estimated. This table comes from immunoSEQ multiplex PCR, and its TCRdb copy is limited to in-frame clones, with some not included. V, J and clone size were drawn from that table, and D and trimming were deduced from the DNA. In the table there are 300,000 to 400,000 clones, around 87% of which are singletons. The genes are TRBV5-1 and TRBJ1-4; 8 positions agree with TRBD1. Material: peripheral blood. This receptor was identified in a woman between 45 and 65 years old who had recovered from COVID-19. Here the CDR3 reads CASSTGGRGEKLFF. The CDR3, as DNA: TGCGCCAGCTCCACAGGGGGAAGGGGTGAAAAACTGTTTTTT.